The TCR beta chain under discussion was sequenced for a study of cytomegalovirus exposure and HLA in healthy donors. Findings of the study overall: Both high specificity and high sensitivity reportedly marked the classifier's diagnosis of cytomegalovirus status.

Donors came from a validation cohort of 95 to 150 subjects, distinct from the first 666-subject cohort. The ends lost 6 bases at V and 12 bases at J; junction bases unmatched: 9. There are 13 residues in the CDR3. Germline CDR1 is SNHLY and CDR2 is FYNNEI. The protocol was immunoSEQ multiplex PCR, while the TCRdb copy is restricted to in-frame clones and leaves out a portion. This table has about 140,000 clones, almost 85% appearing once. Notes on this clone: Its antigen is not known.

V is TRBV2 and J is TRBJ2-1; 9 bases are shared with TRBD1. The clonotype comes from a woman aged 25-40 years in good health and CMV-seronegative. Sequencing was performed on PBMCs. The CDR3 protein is CASRWTGATPQFF. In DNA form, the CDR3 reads TGTGCCAGCAGATGGACAGGGGCTACCCCGCAGTTCTTC.